The clone carrying this T cell receptor (beta chain) has just a few counts. Specified time point: blood at routine non-recurrence follow-up after resection. Frozen PBMC, nontumor lung or tumor provided whole RNA, which was sequenced unsorted. These data are taken from a study of spatial heterogeneity in lung cancer. Each CDR3 protein is one row after TCRdb ran MiXCR on the 5' RACE reads. The sample gives approximately 50,000 distinct CDR3 sequences, less than 9.5% of which show up once; 35% is in the top ten. The CDR3 has 10 amino acids. Germline V gene data show CDR1 as SGHAT and CDR2 as FQNNGV. Trimming cost V 6 bases and J 2 bases, with 2 bases left between them.

The J gene is TRBJ2-7, the V gene TRBV11-2, with D unresolved. The source is a female donor with early-stage non-small cell lung cancer. The input for sequencing was PBMCs, taken at follow-up. The CDR3 nucleotides are TGTGCCAGCAGGGCCTACGAGCAGTACTTC. Translation gives CASRAYEQYF.